A selection of T cell receptor beta chains follows, all from one sample in a study of CXCR3-negative and CXCR3-positive naive CD8 T cells. One entry per CDR3 protein, without DNA, is what TCRdb gives after re-calling the 5' RACE reads. Found here are roughly 100,000 distinct CDR3 sequences; the top ten clones hold roughly 0.4%. The sample was naive CXCR3+ CD8+ T cells from blood. The source is a human donor in good health. Some clones in this sample may be carry-over from other donors' samples. Each CDR3 is given with its conserved first and last residue.

CDR3 | J | V
CASSLTTGGTGKSSGNTIYF | TRBJ1-3 | TRBV7-3
CSVKGSFLRTPTEAFF | TRBJ1-1 | TRBV29-1
CASSQRGNSYEQYF | TRBJ2-7 | TRBV4-3
CASSPTGTGSQETQYF | TRBJ2-5 | TRBV7-2
CAWSPTIRDPRGISPLHF | TRBJ1-6 | TRBV30
CAYGTGGTGELFF | TRBJ2-2 | TRBV28
CAAGDPYYEQYF | TRBJ2-7 | TRBV28
CASSAGLAGGKSSYEQYF | TRBJ2-7 | TRBV7-6
CASSLHRTDTQYF | TRBJ2-3 | TRBV5-5
CASSGTGAIYEQYF | TRBJ2-7 | TRBV6-5
CASSDRGENTGELFF | TRBJ2-2 | TRBV6-6
CASRPGSGSYNEQFF | TRBJ2-1 | TRBV12-3/TRBV12-4
CASSLGDIPLNEQFF | TRBJ2-1 | TRBV7-9
CSGRQGGNEKLFF | TRBJ1-4 | TRBV29-1
CASSGLVPKQFF | TRBJ2-1 | TRBV7-9
CASSPDRGLLYEQYF | TRBJ2-7 | TRBV3-1
CASSLGSKMDTEAFF | TRBJ1-1 | TRBV28
CGATGQVSYEQYF | TRBJ2-7 | TRBV29-1
CASSQDLGDEQFF | TRBJ2-1 | TRBV4-3
CASSQGWFDTGELFF | TRBJ2-2 | TRBV3-1
CASSQDLYEQYF | TRBJ2-7 | TRBV3-1
CASTPSNGLATNEKLFF | TRBJ1-4 | TRBV5-1
CASSLGWAGGYRDSASF | TRBJ2-7 | TRBV28
CSVTGQGAEQYF | TRBJ2-7 | TRBV29-1